This T cell receptor (gamma chain) derives from a study of gamma delta lymphoproliferative disorders and STAT genes. TCRdb re-called the multiplex PCR reads using CATT. This sample has 2,000 to 3,000 gamma-chain clones; around 11% occur once, and the top ten carry around 82%. The CDR3 sequence is 10 residues long. Germline CDR1 VENAVY, CDR2 YDSYNSRV. Sequencing used genomic DNA taken from PBMCs of patients and controls. The receptor's source is a human donor with gamma-delta T-cell large granular lymphocyte leukemia. V gene assignment gives TRGV8, but the J gene was left uncalled. Sequencing was done on a sample of blood. CDR3 region: CATWEGGDLF. The CDR3 DNA sequence: TGTGCCACCTGGGAGGGGGGGGATCTCTTT.